A selection of T cell receptor beta chains follows, all from one sample in a study of T cell clones after liver transplantation. Only in-frame clones appear in the TCRdb table, and some are missing; sequencing was by immunoSEQ multiplex PCR. The sample consists of about 24,000 clones, 69% of them appearing once. The sequencing used CD4+ T cells from blood, collected before liver transplant. Source of these receptors: a human donor who received a liver transplant. The CDR3 runs from the conserved cysteine through the conserved F or W. D genes are given only for firm matches. Only some rows state a clone size, as once, few, many or a class for expanded clones.

NA TRBJ1-6 TRBV7-9 NA TGTGCCAGCAGCTTAGCGGGGTCGGATAATTCACCCCTCCACTTT CASSLAGSDNSPLHF
TRBD2 TRBJ2-2 TRBV5-1 NA TGCGCCAGCAGCTTGGAACTAGCGAGGTCCGCCGGGGAGCTGTTTTTT CASSLELARSAGELFF
NA TRBJ2-5 TRBV6-5 NA TGTGCCAGCAGTCAGGGTTGGGAGACCCAGTACTTC CASSQGWETQYF
NA TRBJ1-1 TRBV5-6 few TGTGCCAGCAGCTTGGTTAGTTCCCAAGCTTTCTTT CASSLVSSQAFF
TRBD2 TRBJ2-2 TRBV14 NA TGTGCCAGCAGCCCACTGACTAGCGGGGGAAGCGGGGGCACCGGGGAGCTGTTTTTT CASSPLTSGGSGGTGELFF
TRBD2 TRBJ2-2 TRBV7-2 NA TGTGCCAGCAGCTTAGTAGTTAGCGGGAGGGGGGAGCTGTTTTTT CASSLVVSGRGELFF
TRBD2 TRBJ2-5 TRBV4-1 NA TGCGCCAGCAGCCAAGGTCCTAGCGGGGGAGAGACCCAGTACTTC CASSQGPSGGETQYF
NA TRBJ2-5 TRBV14 NA TGTGCCAGCAGCCAAGTGCAGGGCAGACTCCAAGAGACCCAGTACTTC CASSQVQGRLQETQYF
NA TRBJ1-2 TRBV29-1 NA TGCAGCGTATCGGGGGGCGCCTATGGCTACACCTTC CSVSGGAYGYTF
NA TRBJ1-6 TRBV2 NA TGTGCCAGCAGTGTGGAATTTCAGGGGAAATCACCCCTCCACTTT CASSVEFQGKSPLHF
NA TRBJ2-3 TRBV5-1 NA TGCGCCAGCGGCCAGGGACAAGACTTCACAGATACGCAGTATTTT CASGQGQDFTDTQYF
NA TRBJ2-7 TRBV28 NA TGTGCCAGCATGGGACCGTACTACGAGCAGTACTTC CASMGPYYEQYF
NA TRBJ1-3 TRBV18 NA TGTGCCAGCTCACCAGATGCGGCGGGAAACACCATATATTTT CASSPDAAGNTIYF
TRBD1 TRBJ1-5 TRBV28 few TGTGCCAGCAGTTTAGACAGGGTGAATGTTCAGCCCCAGCATTTT CASSLDRVNVQPQHF
TRBD2 TRBJ2-1 TRBV5-4 NA TGTGCCAGCAGCTTGGGAGGACTAGCGGGGGGGTACAATGAGCAGTTCTTC CASSLGGLAGGYNEQFF
NA TRBJ1-1 TRBV18 few TGTGCCAGCTCACCAGACAGTTCTGAAGCTTTCTTT CASSPDSSEAFF
TRBD1 TRBJ1-1 TRBV19 NA TGTGCCAGTAGCGTGGGACAGCCGAACACTGAAGCTTTCTTT CASSVGQPNTEAFF
NA TRBJ1-1 TRBV11-2 once TGTGCCAGCAGCCCAGCAGGTGGGGCCACTGAAGCTTTCTTT CASSPAGGATEAFF
NA TRBJ1-2 TRBV28 NA TGTGCCAGCGGCACTGCGGCAGCTTCTAACTATGGCTACACCTTC CASGTAAASNYGYTF
NA TRBJ2-1 TRBV19 NA TGTGCCAGTAGTATTGGGGGGGCCGTCTACAATGAGCAGTTCTTC CASSIGGAVYNEQFF
TRBD2 TRBJ2-2 TRBV5-1 NA TGCGCCAGCAGCTTGACTAGCGGGAGATCCACCGGGGAGCTGTTTTTT CASSLTSGRSTGELFF
TRBD1 TRBJ1-1 TRBV19 few TGTGCCAGTAGTAGCGGCAGGGGGGGGACCACTGAAGCTTTCTTT CASSSGRGGTTEAFF
NA TRBJ1-5 TRBV18 few TGTGCCAGCTCACCAGGAGAGAATCAGCCCCAGCATTTT CASSPGENQPQHF
NA TRBJ1-6 TRBV10-3 few TGTGCCATCAGTGAACTGGGAGGCTCCTCACCCCTCCACTTT CAISELGGSSPLHF
NA TRBJ1-1 TRBV6-1 NA TGTGCCAGCAGTCCCGCGAGTGAAGCTTTCTTT CASSPASEAFF
NA TRBJ1-2 TRBV4-1 NA TGCGCCAGCAGCCAAGATCCCGTCAGGATCTATGGCTACACCTTC CASSQDPVRIYGYTF
NA TRBJ1-1 TRBV30 NA TGTGCCTGGAGTCAAGGGGGGTGGCGCCACGACACTGAAGCTTTCTTT CAWSQGGWRHDTEAFF
NA TRBJ1-5 TRBV5-1 NA TGCGCCAGCAGCTTACTGGGTTCTGGGAATCAGCCCCAGCATTTT CASSLLGSGNQPQHF
TRBD1 TRBJ2-7 TRBV6-5 NA TGTGCCAGCACTGGGACAGGGGTACTCAGCGAGCAGTACTTC CASTGTGVLSEQYF
TRBD1 TRBJ1-2 TRBV9 NA TGTGCCAGCAGCGCGGGACAGGGGGAAGGCTATGGCTACACCTTC CASSAGQGEGYGYTF
TRBD2 TRBJ2-1 TRBV7-2 NA TGTGCCAGCAGCTTAGGGACTAGCGGCCCCGTAGGGCAGTTCTTC CASSLGTSGPVGQFF
TRBD2 TRBJ2-4 TRBV28 NA TGTGCCACTTGGGGGGGAGTGGCCAAAAACATTCAGTACTTC CATWGGVAKNIQYF